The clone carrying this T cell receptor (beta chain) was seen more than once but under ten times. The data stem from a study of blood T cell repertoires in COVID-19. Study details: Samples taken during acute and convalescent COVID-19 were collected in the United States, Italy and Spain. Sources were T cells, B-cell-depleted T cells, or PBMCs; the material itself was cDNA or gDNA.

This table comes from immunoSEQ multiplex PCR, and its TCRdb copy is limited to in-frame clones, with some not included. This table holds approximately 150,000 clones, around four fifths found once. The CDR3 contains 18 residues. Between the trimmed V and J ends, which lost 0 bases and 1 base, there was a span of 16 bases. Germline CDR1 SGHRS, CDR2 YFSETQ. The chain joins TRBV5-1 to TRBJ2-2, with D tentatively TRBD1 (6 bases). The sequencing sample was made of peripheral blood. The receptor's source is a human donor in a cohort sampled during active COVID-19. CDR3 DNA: TGCGCCAGCAGCTTGGTGGGCCTAGCAGGGGAGAACACCGGGGAGCTGTTTTTT. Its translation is CASSLVGLAGENTGELFF. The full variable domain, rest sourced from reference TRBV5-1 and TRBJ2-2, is KAGVTQTPRYLIKTRGQQVTLSCSPISGHRSVSWYQQTPGQGLQFLFEYFSETQRNKGNFPGRFSGRQFSNSRSEMNVSTLELGDSALYLCASSLVGLAGENTGELFFGEGSRLTVL.